This T cell receptor (beta chain) was captured in a study of T cell repertoires in cytomegalovirus infection. Across the whole study: Public TCR beta signatures were indicative of both CMV infection and a matching HLA type.

The V gene's germline CDR1 is MGHRA and CDR2 YSYEKL. This CDR3 spans 15 amino acids. Losses at the gene ends were 4 bases for V and 10 bases for J; bases not matched to a gene: 13. TCRdb ran MiXCR on the reads and lists one entry per CDR3 protein. The table has approximately 170,000 distinct CDR3 sequences, 15% to 20% seen once. The sequenced sample consisted of CD8+ T cells from PBMCs. This receptor was identified in a human donor in good health (CMV status not recorded). Some clones in this sample may be carry-over from other donors' samples. This chain uses TRBV4-1 with TRBJ2-1, with 7 bases that match TRBD2. The CDR3 is CASSLKTGRLEEQFF. The DNA of the CDR3 is TGCGCCAGCAGCCTTAAGACCGGGAGGCTCGAAGAGCAGTTCTTC.